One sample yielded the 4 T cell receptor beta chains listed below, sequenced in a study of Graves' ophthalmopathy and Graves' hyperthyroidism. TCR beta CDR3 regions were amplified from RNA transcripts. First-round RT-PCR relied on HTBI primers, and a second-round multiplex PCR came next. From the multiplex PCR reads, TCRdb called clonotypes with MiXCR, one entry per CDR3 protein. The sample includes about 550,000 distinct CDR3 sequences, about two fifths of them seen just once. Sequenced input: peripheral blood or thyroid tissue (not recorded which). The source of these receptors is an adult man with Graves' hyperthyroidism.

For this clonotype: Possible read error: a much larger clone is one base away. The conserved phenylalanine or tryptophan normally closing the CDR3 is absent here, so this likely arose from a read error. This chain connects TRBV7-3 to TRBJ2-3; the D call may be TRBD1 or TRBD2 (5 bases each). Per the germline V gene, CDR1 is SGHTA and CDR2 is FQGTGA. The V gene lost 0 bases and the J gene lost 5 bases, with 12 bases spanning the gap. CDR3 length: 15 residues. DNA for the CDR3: TGTGCCAGCAGCTTAACGGGGGTACATAGAGATACGCAGTATGTT. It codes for CASSLTGVHRDTQYV.

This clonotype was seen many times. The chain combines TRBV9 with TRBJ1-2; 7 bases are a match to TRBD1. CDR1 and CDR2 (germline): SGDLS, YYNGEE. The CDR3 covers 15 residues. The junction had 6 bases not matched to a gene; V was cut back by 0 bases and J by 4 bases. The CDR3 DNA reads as TGTGCCAGCAGCGTAGAGGACAGGTCCCGCTATGGCTACACCTTC. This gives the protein CASSVEDRSRYGYTF.

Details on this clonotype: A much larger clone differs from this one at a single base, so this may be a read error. The CDR3 coding sequence is TGCAGTGCTAGAGTTAGCAGGGCCCAAGAGACCCAGTACTTC. It yields the protein CSARVSRAQETQYF. This sequence joins TRBV20-1 and TRBJ2-5, with D maybe TRBD1 (5 bases). The V gene's germline CDR1 is DFQATT and CDR2 SNEGSKA (reference sequence). Trimming shortened V by 1 base and J by 1 base, and 10 bases separated the two germline ends. The CDR3 spans 14 residues.

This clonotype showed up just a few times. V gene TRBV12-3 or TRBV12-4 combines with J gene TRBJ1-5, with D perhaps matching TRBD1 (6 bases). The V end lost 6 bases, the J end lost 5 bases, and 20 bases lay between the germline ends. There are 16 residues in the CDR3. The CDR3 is CASRARGAGDDQPQHF. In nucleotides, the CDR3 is TGTGCCAGCAGGGCCAGGGGTGCCGGGGATGATCAGCCCCAGCATTTT.